These T cell receptor beta chains were read from a single sample in a study of cytomegalovirus exposure and HLA in healthy donors. TCRdb's copy holds only in-frame clones and misses some; the assay was immunoSEQ multiplex PCR. This table has tens of thousands of clones, roughly nine tenths appearing once. The sample was PBMCs. These receptors all come from a woman aged 18-29 years in good health and CMV-seronegative. Each CDR3 is given with its conserved first and last residue. The D gene is left open where the match is weak. Only some rows state a clone size, as once, few, many or a class for expanded clones.

v_gene: TRBV7-9
j_gene: TRBJ1-1
abundance: .
d_gene: .
CDR3aa: CASSLTTNTEAFF
CDR3nt: TGTGCCAGCAGCCTGACAACGAACACTGAAGCTTTCTTT

v_gene: TRBV7-9
j_gene: TRBJ2-3
abundance: .
d_gene: .
CDR3aa: CASSLDGGDTQYF
CDR3nt: TGTGCCAGCAGCTTAGACGGGGGAGATACGCAGTATTTT

v_gene: TRBV14
j_gene: TRBJ2-5
abundance: .
d_gene: TRBD2
CDR3aa: CASSQDISGPQETQYF
CDR3nt: TGTGCCAGCAGCCAAGATATTAGCGGGCCCCAAGAGACCCAGTACTTC

v_gene: TRBV28
j_gene: TRBJ1-4
abundance: .
d_gene: .
CDR3aa: CASNPYPRWTAPNEKLFF
CDR3nt: TGTGCCAGCAATCCTTATCCGCGCTGGACAGCGCCCAATGAAAAACTGTTTTTT

v_gene: TRBV5-1
j_gene: TRBJ1-1
abundance: .
d_gene: TRBD1
CDR3aa: CASSLAGTGPNTEAFF
CDR3nt: TGCGCCAGCAGCTTGGCCGGGACAGGCCCGAACACTGAAGCTTTCTTT

v_gene: TRBV19
j_gene: TRBJ2-1
abundance: .
d_gene: TRBD2
CDR3aa: CASSIGTRYEQFF
CDR3nt: TGTGCCAGTAGTATAGGGACTAGATATGAGCAGTTCTTC

v_gene: TRBV20-1
j_gene: TRBJ2-1
abundance: .
d_gene: TRBD1
CDR3aa: CSARQGNEQFF
CDR3nt: TGCAGTGCGAGACAGGGAAATGAGCAGTTCTTC

v_gene: TRBV7-6
j_gene: TRBJ2-2
abundance: once
d_gene: .
CDR3aa: CASSLASYTGELFF
CDR3nt: TGTGCCAGCAGCTTAGCTAGCTACACCGGGGAGCTGTTTTTT

v_gene: TRBV5-1
j_gene: TRBJ2-5
abundance: .
d_gene: TRBD1
CDR3aa: CASGRQGIGETQYF
CDR3nt: TGCGCCAGCGGCCGACAGGGAATCGGGGAGACCCAGTACTTC

v_gene: TRBV5-4
j_gene: TRBJ1-3
abundance: .
d_gene: TRBD1
CDR3aa: CASSISTGGQNTIYF
CDR3nt: TGTGCCAGCAGCATCTCGACAGGGGGGCAAAACACCATATATTTT

v_gene: TRBV5-4
j_gene: TRBJ2-3
abundance: .
d_gene: .
CDR3aa: CAASDYRLRDTQYF
CDR3nt: TGTGCCGCGAGCGACTACCGCTTGAGAGATACGCAGTATTTT

v_gene: TRBV10-1
j_gene: TRBJ2-5
abundance: .
d_gene: TRBD1
CDR3aa: CASSQSRQGQETQYF
CDR3nt: TGCGCCAGCAGCCAGAGTCGACAGGGGCAAGAGACCCAGTACTTC

v_gene: TRBV6-1
j_gene: TRBJ2-3
abundance: .
d_gene: .
CDR3aa: CASKAYTQYF
CDR3nt: TGTGCCAGCAAAGCCTATACGCAGTATTTT

v_gene: TRBV7-9
j_gene: TRBJ2-7
abundance: .
d_gene: TRBD1
CDR3aa: CASSSRTGAPTEQYF
CDR3nt: TGTGCCAGCAGCTCCCGGACAGGGGCCCCTACAGAGCAGTACTTC

v_gene: TRBV6-5
j_gene: TRBJ2-6
abundance: once
d_gene: .
CDR3aa: CASRLSSSGANVLTF
CDR3nt: TGTGCCAGCAGGCTCTCTAGCTCTGGGGCCAACGTCCTGACTTTC

v_gene: TRBV7-8
j_gene: TRBJ2-7
abundance: once
d_gene: .
CDR3aa: CASSLAGSRNEQYF
CDR3nt: TGTGCCAGCAGCTTAGCCGGGTCTCGGAACGAGCAGTACTTC

v_gene: TRBV7-9
j_gene: TRBJ2-4
abundance: few
d_gene: TRBD1
CDR3aa: CASSLVASGGAGAKNIQYF
CDR3nt: TGTGCCAGCAGCTTAGTGGCGTCAGGGGGCGCCGGCGCCAAAAACATTCAGTACTTC

v_gene: TRBV10-2
j_gene: TRBJ2-1
abundance: .
d_gene: TRBD2
CDR3aa: CASALTSGSYNEQFF
CDR3nt: TGCGCCAGCGCACTGACTAGCGGTTCCTACAATGAGCAGTTCTTC

v_gene: TRBV6-5
j_gene: TRBJ2-1
abundance: .
d_gene: TRBD2
CDR3aa: CASSYQTSGSGNEQFF
CDR3nt: TGTGCCAGCAGTTACCAGACTAGCGGGAGTGGAAATGAGCAGTTCTTC

v_gene: TRBV5-1
j_gene: TRBJ1-5
abundance: .
d_gene: .
CDR3aa: CASSWGPRVRNQPQHF
CDR3nt: TGCGCCAGCAGCTGGGGCCCCAGGGTTCGCAATCAGCCCCAGCATTTT

v_gene: TRBV28
j_gene: TRBJ1-2
abundance: once
d_gene: TRBD1
CDR3aa: CASSIIRTGGLDGYTF
CDR3nt: TGTGCCAGCAGCATTATTCGGACAGGGGGCCTCGATGGCTACACCTTC